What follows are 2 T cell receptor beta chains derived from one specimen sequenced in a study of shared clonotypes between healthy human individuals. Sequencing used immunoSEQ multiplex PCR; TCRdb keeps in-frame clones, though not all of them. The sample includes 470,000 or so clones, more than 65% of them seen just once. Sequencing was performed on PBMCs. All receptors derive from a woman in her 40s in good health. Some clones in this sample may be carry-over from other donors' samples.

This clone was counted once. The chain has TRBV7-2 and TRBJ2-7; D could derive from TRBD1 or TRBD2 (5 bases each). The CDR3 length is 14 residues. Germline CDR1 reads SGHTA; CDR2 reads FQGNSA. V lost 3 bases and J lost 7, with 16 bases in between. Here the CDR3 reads CASSFSRDLLEQYF. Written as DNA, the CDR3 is TGTGCCAGCAGCTTCAGTAGGGACCTATTAGAGCAGTACTTC.

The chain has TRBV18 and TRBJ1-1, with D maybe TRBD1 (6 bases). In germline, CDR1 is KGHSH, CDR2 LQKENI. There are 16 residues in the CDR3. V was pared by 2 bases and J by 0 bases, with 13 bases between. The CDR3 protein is CASSPKGAGVNTEAFF. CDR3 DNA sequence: TGTGCCAGCTCACCAAAAGGGGCAGGGGTGAACACTGAAGCTTTCTTT.